One sample yielded the 13 T cell receptor beta chains listed below, sequenced in a study of blood T cell repertoires in COVID-19. The protocol was immunoSEQ multiplex PCR, while the TCRdb copy is restricted to in-frame clones and leaves out a portion. The data hold 220,000 or so clones, with more than 85% observed a single time. Sequenced: peripheral blood. The receptors shown here come from a man aged 60 to 75 with COVID-19, enrolled during active disease.

The rearrangement joins TRBV5-4 to TRBJ2-2; 9 bases fit TRBD1. This CDR3 region has 15 residues. Germline CDR1 SGHNT, CDR2 YYREEE (reference sequence). Germline trimming cut 4 bases from V and 3 bases from J; bases unmatched to any gene: 4. The CDR3 DNA follows: TGTGCCAGCAGCCAACGGACAGGGGACACCGGGGAGCTGTTTTTT. Protein: CASSQRTGDTGELFF.

The J gene is TRBJ2-7, the V gene TRBV7-9; 8 bases are shared with TRBD2. The junction had 10 bases not matched to a gene; V was cut back by 3 bases and J by 3 bases. The CDR3 consists of 16 residues. Germline V CDR1 and CDR2: SEHNR, FQNEAQ (reference sequence). The CDR3 DNA is TGTGCCAGCAGCTTTTCACTAACGGGAGGGGGCTACGAGCAGTACTTC. Amino acid sequence: CASSFSLTGGGYEQYF.

The J gene is TRBJ2-7, the V gene TRBV27; 12 bases line up with TRBD2. With 6 bases clipped from V and 4 bases from J, the junction kept 16 bases outside the gene matches. The CDR3 is made up of 18 amino acids. The germline gives CDR1 MNHEY, CDR2 SMNVEV (reference sequence). CDR3 loop: CASSTPTSGSPNLYEQYF. CDR3 in DNA: TGTGCCAGCAGCACTCCGACTAGCGGGAGCCCGAATTTGTACGAGCAGTACTTC.

The chain recombines TRBV5-1 with TRBJ1-4; D possibly corresponds to TRBD1 (6 bases). The V end was cut by 3 bases, the J end by 0 bases, with 15 bases between. CDR1 and CDR2 (germline): SGHRS, YFSETQ. The CDR3 loop spans 17 amino acids. The CDR3 loop reads CASSSGQPLATNEKLFF. The CDR3 region has the DNA TGCGCCAGCAGCTCCGGACAGCCGCTTGCAACTAATGAAAAACTGTTTTTT.

J is TRBJ2-7 and V is TRBV21-1; TRBD1, the D gene given by the table, was not confirmed from the DNA. TRBV21-1 represents a pseudogene. The length of the CDR3 is 14 residues. CDR3 in amino acids: CASGRDRGRDEQYF. CDR3 coding DNA: TGTGCCAGCGGCCGGGACAGGGGGCGCGACGAGCAGTACTTC.

J is TRBJ2-3 and V is TRBV19; 8 nucleotides match TRBD1. V shed 10 bases and J 3 bases; nucleotides not matched to a gene: 9. CDR3 size: 14 residues. The germline V gene encodes CDR1 LNHDA and CDR2 SQIVND (reference sequence). The CDR3 DNA sequence: TGTGCCACCATAGGACAGGGCGCAACAGATACGCAGTATTTT. Protein sequence: CATIGQGATDTQYF.

The chain has TRBV5-1 and TRBJ1-5; 7 bases fit TRBD1. Trimming removed 4 bases from V and 6 bases from J; junction bases left unmatched: 10. The CDR3 runs to 15 residues. Looked up from germline, CDR1 is SGHRS and CDR2 is YFSETQ. CDR3 coding DNA: TGCGCCAGCAGCAGCACAGGGGATTGGGGTCAGCCCCAGCATTTT. This translates into CASSSTGDWGQPQHF.

The rearrangement uses TRBV9 and TRBJ2-1; D is possibly TRBD1 (5 bases). The V gene's germline CDR1 is SGDLS and CDR2 YYNGEE. Trimming shortened V by 0 bases and J by 1 base, and 8 bases separated the two germline ends. The CDR3 is 15 amino acids. The chain's CDR3 is CASSVEGHSYNEQFF. CDR3 sequence (DNA): TGTGCCAGCAGCGTAGAAGGACATTCCTACAATGAGCAGTTCTTC.

This chain connects TRBV3-1 (or the pseudogene TRBV3-2) to TRBJ1-2; 9 bases are shared with TRBD1. The CDR3 contains 17 residues. V was clipped by 5 bases and J by 4 bases; unmatched bases: 14. CDR1 and CDR2 from the germline V gene are LGHDT and YNNKEL (reference sequence). CDR3 bases: TGTGCCAGCAGCGAAGCCGGGACAGGGTTCCGGTCCTATGGCTACACCTTC. This encodes CASSEAGTGFRSYGYTF.

This chain uses TRBV7-9 with TRBJ1-6, with D hard to call. The V end lost 5 bases, the J end lost 7 bases, and 18 bases lay between the germline ends. This CDR3 spans 16 amino acids. The germline CDR1 and CDR2 sequences are SEHNR and FQNEAQ (reference sequence). The chain's CDR3 is CASSMRGVSGNSPLHF. The DNA of the CDR3 is TGTGCCAGCAGCATGAGAGGAGTCTCGGGGAATTCACCCCTCCACTTT.

The rearrangement links TRBV10-3 to TRBJ1-2, with unresolved D. V dropped 4 bases and J dropped 3 bases, with 12 bases sitting between them. The CDR3 covers 14 residues. Germline V gives CDR1 ENHRY, CDR2 SYGVKD. The DNA of the CDR3 is TGTGCCATCAGTGGCGAGGGAACCCACTATGGCTACACCTTC. Its translation: CAISGEGTHYGYTF.

The sample holds a few counts of this clone. One end of the junction is discordant with germline, which a read error may explain. The chain combines TRBV7-3 with TRBJ1-1; TRBD1 matches at 8 bases. The length of the CDR3 is 13 residues. Germline CDR1 and CDR2: SGHTA and FQGTGA. The CDR3 loop is CASSVTGGTEAFF. The CDR3 DNA reads TGTGCCAGCAGCGTAACAGGGGGCACTGAAGCTTTCTTT.

The chain has TRBV19 and TRBJ2-5, with D perhaps TRBD2 (7 bases). The germline V and J ends were trimmed by 3 bases and 4 bases, with 15 bases remaining between them. The CDR3 has 15 amino acids. Germline CDR1 is LNHDA and CDR2 is SQIVND (reference sequence). CDR3 sequence (DNA): TGTGCCAGTAGTATGGGAGGGGGGGCCGGAGAGACCCAGTACTTC. This encodes CASSMGGGAGETQYF.